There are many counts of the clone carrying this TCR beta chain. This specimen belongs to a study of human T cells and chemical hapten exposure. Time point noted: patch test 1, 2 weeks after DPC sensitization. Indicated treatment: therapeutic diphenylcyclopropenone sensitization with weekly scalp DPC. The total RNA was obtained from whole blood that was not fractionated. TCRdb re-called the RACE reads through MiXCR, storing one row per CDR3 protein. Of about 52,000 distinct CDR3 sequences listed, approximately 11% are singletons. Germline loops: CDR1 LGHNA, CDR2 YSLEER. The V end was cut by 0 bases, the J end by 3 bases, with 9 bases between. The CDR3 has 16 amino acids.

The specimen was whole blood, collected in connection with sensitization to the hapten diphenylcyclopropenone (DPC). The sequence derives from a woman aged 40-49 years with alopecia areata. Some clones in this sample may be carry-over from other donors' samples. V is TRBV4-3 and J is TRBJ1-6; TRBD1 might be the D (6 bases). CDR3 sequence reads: CASSQEPGVYNSPLHF. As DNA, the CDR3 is TGCGCCAGCAGCCAAGAGCCAGGGGTCTATAATTCACCCCTCCACTTT.